This TCR beta chain came from a study of metastatic and nonmetastatic thyroid tumors. Overall study findings and caveats: In blood and tumor, TCR beta diversity was reportedly significantly higher in malignant thyroid tumors than in benign nodules.

The germline V gene encodes CDR1 PRHDT and CDR2 FYEKMQ (reference sequence). The CDR3 consists of 13 residues. Trimming stripped 1 base from V and 8 bases from J, with 11 bases between. Per the original methods: For papillary thyroid cancer, a distant-metastasis classifier was constructed from CDR3 differences observed across clinicopathological groups. TCRdb reprocessed the PCR reads using MiXCR. The V and J calls follow TCRdb's processing rather than the paper's. The sample consists of some 55,000 clones, 25% to 30% of them appearing once. All patients were untreated before thyroid surgery. This clone appeared a few times. The antigen is unknown.

This sequence originates from a female donor with papillary thyroid cancer or a benign thyroid nodule (not recorded which). Some clones in this sample may be carry-over from other donors' samples. Input material: blood. The V and J genes are TRBV13 and TRBJ1-1; tentatively, D is TRBD1 (5 bases). In DNA form, the CDR3 reads TGTGCCAGCAGCTTAGTCACAGGCGCCGAAGCTTTCTTT. As protein: CASSLVTGAEAFF.